Below are 23 T cell receptor beta chains sequenced from a single sample in a study of T cell responses to AZD1222 COVID-19 vaccine. Sequenced by immunoSEQ multiplex PCR; TCRdb stores in-frame clones only, minus some. Of 120,000 or so clones listed, 81% were seen once; the top ten hold roughly 5%. Sequences were derived from peripheral blood, sampled on day 0 of AZD1222 vaccination. These receptors came from an adult in good health.

V and J are TRBV30 and TRBJ1-5, with 7 bases lining up with TRBD1. V lost 6 bases, J lost 6 bases, and 8 bases stayed unmatched. This CDR3 contains 13 residues. Germline values: CDR1 GTSNPN, CDR2 SVGIG (reference sequence). The CDR3 reads CACGTGVTQPQHF. Here the CDR3 DNA reads TGTGCCTGTGGAACAGGGGTGACTCAGCCCCAGCATTTT.

The V gene is TRBV28, the J gene TRBJ1-5; tentative D call: TRBD1 (6 bases). This CDR3 has 13 amino acids. Looked up from germline, CDR1 is MDHEN and CDR2 is SYDVKM. V was shortened by 4 bases and J by 6 bases, with 10 bases between the two germline ends. CDR3 DNA: TGTGCCAGCAGTTGGGGCAGGGGTCAGCCCCAGCATTTT. Encoded protein: CASSWGRGQPQHF.

The V and J genes are TRBV6-5 and TRBJ1-5; D is unresolved. V was trimmed by 10 bases and J by 0 bases, leaving 13 bases between them. There are 14 residues in the CDR3. Germline assignment: CDR1 MNHEY and CDR2 SVGAGI. Here the CDR3 DNA reads TGTGCCACCCAGAGAGTAGATAGCAATCAGCCCCAGCATTTT. It encodes CATQRVDSNQPQHF.

The chain carries TRBV7-2 and TRBJ2-7, with 12 bases lining up with TRBD1. V was clipped by 5 bases and J by 4 bases; unmatched bases: 6. CDR1 is SGHTA and CDR2 is FQGNSA in the germline V gene. There are 15 residues in the CDR3. In DNA, the CDR3 is TGTGCCAGCAGCCCCGGGACAGGGGGCACGTACGAGCAGTACTTC. It encodes CASSPGTGGTYEQYF.

This chain joins TRBV28 and TRBJ2-1; 9 nucleotides agree with TRBD1. From germline, CDR1 is MDHEN and CDR2 SYDVKM. There are 15 residues in the CDR3. V lost 4 bases and J lost 8; bases outside the gene matches: 9. The CDR3 spells CASSSAGTGSDEQFF. CDR3 in DNA: TGTGCCAGCAGTTCAGCCGGGACAGGGTCAGATGAGCAGTTCTTC.

Only one count was recorded for this clone. This chain joins TRBV7-9 and TRBJ1-4; D is unresolved. Germline V gene data show CDR1 as SEHNR and CDR2 as FQNEAQ (reference sequence). The CDR3 runs 13 residues. V lost 0 bases to trimming and J lost 8 bases, with 7 bases between them. The CDR3 DNA reads as TGTGCCAGCAGCTTAGCGTTCAAGGAAAAACTGTTTTTT. This gives the protein CASSLAFKEKLFF.

The chain recombines TRBV5-1 with TRBJ2-7, with 7 positions matching TRBD1. Trimming took 0 bases from V and 2 from J; bases not matched to a gene: 5. The CDR3 is 15 amino acids. The germline gives CDR1 SGHRS, CDR2 YFSETQ. CDR3 bases: TGCGCCAGCAGCTTGGATGCAGGGGGTCCCTACGAGCAGTACTTC. Residues: CASSLDAGGPYEQYF. Supplemented by reference TRBV5-1 and TRBJ2-7, the full variable domain reads KAGVTQTPRYLIKTRGQQVTLSCSPISGHRSVSWYQQTPGQGLQFLFEYFSETQRNKGNFPGRFSGRQFSNSRSEMNVSTLELGDSALYLCASSLDAGGPYEQYFGPGTRLTVT.

This clone was counted a few times. V and J are TRBV5-1 and TRBJ2-7; TRBD1 is a possible D gene (6 bases). The CDR3 length is 15 residues. The V and J ends lost 2 bases and 0 bases respectively, with 12 bases between them. CDR1 and CDR2 (germline): SGHRS, YFSETQ. The CDR3 sequence is CASSFYRDTSYEQYF. CDR3 bases: TGCGCCAGCAGCTTTTACAGGGATACCTCCTACGAGCAGTACTTC.

This clone was detected once. This sequence joins TRBV5-1 and TRBJ2-7, with 7 bases aligning to TRBD1. In germline, CDR1 is SGHRS, CDR2 YFSETQ. After removal of 4 bases from V and 2 bases from J, the junction contained 3 bases not matched to a gene. The CDR3 length is 13 residues. Here the CDR3 DNA reads TGCGCCAGCAGCGGGGACAGAGCCTACGAGCAGTACTTC. Encoded protein: CASSGDRAYEQYF.

The chain combines TRBV5-1 with TRBJ1-4; unclear D gene. The germline CDR1 and CDR2 sequences are SGHRS and YFSETQ. Between the trimmed V and J ends, which lost 5 bases and 6 bases, there was a span of 17 bases. The CDR3 covers 15 residues. The CDR3 DNA follows: TGCGCCAGCAGTCCCCTATGGGGTAGCGATGAAAAACTGTTTTTT. Translating gives CASSPLWGSDEKLFF.

V and J are TRBV10-3 and TRBJ2-7; TRBD2 aligns across 13 bases. J was trimmed by 3 bases and V by 5 bases; bases with no gene match: 10. The CDR3 is 17 residues long. The germline gives CDR1 ENHRY, CDR2 SYGVKD. The CDR3 loop is CAISPGLAGALRYEQYF. In DNA, the CDR3 is TGTGCCATCAGTCCCGGACTAGCGGGAGCCCTTCGCTACGAGCAGTACTTC.

The chain couples TRBV3-1 (or the pseudogene TRBV3-2) to TRBJ1-3; unclear D gene. The CDR3 is 14 amino acids. Looked up from germline, CDR1 is LGHDT and CDR2 is YNNKEL (reference sequence). The ends were cut back, 3 bases at V and 2 bases at J, with 8 bases in the middle. Here the CDR3 DNA reads TGTGCCAGCAGCCACCGGGATGCTGGAAACACCATATATTTT. It codes for CASSHRDAGNTIYF.

For the CDR3, the DNA is TGTGCCAGCAGCTACGGACAGGGAGCTAACTATGGCTACACCTTC. The encoded protein is CASSYGQGANYGYTF. V is TRBV7-2 and J is TRBJ1-2; 8 bases agree with TRBD1. The ends lost 4 bases at V and 0 bases at J; junction bases unmatched: 4. Germline V gene data show CDR1 as SGHTA and CDR2 as FQGNSA. The CDR3 is made up of 15 amino acids.

This chain connects TRBV10-1 to TRBJ2-5, with no clear D. Germline V gene data show CDR1 as WNHNN and CDR2 as SYGVQD (reference sequence). This CDR3 comprises 14 residues. Trimming took off 2 bases at V and 1 base at J, with 8 bases between the two ends. CDR3 nucleotide sequence: TGCGCCAGCAGTGAGGGCGGCAGCCAAGAGACCCAGTACTTC. Translation: CASSEGGSQETQYF.

The chain carries TRBV30 and TRBJ2-4; 8 bases align to TRBD1. V was pared by 5 bases and J by 0 bases, with 6 bases of the junction left unmatched. Looked up from germline, CDR1 is GTSNPN and CDR2 is SVGIG (reference sequence). The CDR3 spans 15 residues. The CDR3 protein is CAWGGQVLAKNIQYF. The CDR3 bases are TGTGCCTGGGGGGGACAGGTATTAGCCAAAAACATTCAGTACTTC.

The chain employs TRBV28 and TRBJ1-3; D gene unclear. Germline V gene lookup returns CDR1 MDHEN and CDR2 SYDVKM. The CDR3 sequence is 17 residues long. Trimming stripped 7 bases from V and 0 bases from J, with 19 bases between. CDR3 amino acids: CASTPRWREPSGNTIYF. CDR3 bases: TGTGCCAGCACCCCCCGCTGGAGGGAACCCTCTGGAAACACCATATATTTT.

A word on this clone: Different DNA sequences within this sample yield the same CDR3. The gene calls are TRBV15 and TRBJ1-5; a possible D gene is TRBD1 (5 bases). The CDR3 loop spans 15 amino acids. V shed 1 base and J shed 1 base, with 8 bases lying between them. CDR1 is LNHNV, CDR2 YYDKDF, per germline (reference sequence). In DNA, the CDR3 is TGTGCCACCAGCAGAGGCGGGGGGAGCAATCAGCCCCAGCATTTT. This encodes CATSRGGGSNQPQHF.

The CDR3 is CASSDIGGAYEQYF. The CDR3 nucleotides are TGCGCCAGCAGTGACATCGGCGGAGCCTACGAGCAGTACTTC. The chain employs TRBV10-2 and TRBJ2-7, with unresolved D. The V gene's germline CDR1 is WSHSY and CDR2 SAAADI. V was clipped by 3 bases and J by 2 bases, with 11 bases between them. The length of the CDR3 is 14 residues.

The chain links TRBV19 to TRBJ1-2; tentatively, D is TRBD1 (6 bases). The V gene lost 3 bases and the J gene lost 7 bases, with 12 bases spanning the gap. CDR1 is LNHDA and CDR2 is SQIVND in the germline V gene (reference sequence). The CDR3 sequence is 13 residues long. In DNA, the CDR3 is TGTGCCAGTAGTATGGCGGCAGGGGTTGGCTACACCTTC. Translation gives CASSMAAGVGYTF.

This sequence joins TRBV7-9 and TRBJ1-2; 7 nucleotides match TRBD1. V lost 3 bases to trimming and J lost 8 bases; unmatched junction nucleotides: 12. The CDR3 is 15 amino acids. Germline V gene lookup returns CDR1 SEHNR and CDR2 FQNEAQ (reference sequence). CDR3 in DNA: TGTGCCAGCAGCTTCAGGGGGTCCCAAACGGGAGGCTACACCTTC. Translated: CASSFRGSQTGGYTF.

This chain joins TRBV6-5 and TRBJ1-1, with D unresolved. Germline V gene sequence: CDR1 MNHEY, CDR2 SVGAGI. V was pared by 0 bases and J by 1 base, with 9 bases between. This CDR3 has 15 residues. The DNA of the CDR3 is TGTGCCAGCAGTTACTCGAACGTTCGGAACACTGAAGCTTTCTTT. It is translated as CASSYSNVRNTEAFF.

The J gene is TRBJ1-2, the V gene TRBV4-3, with D hard to call. Germline CDR1 reads LGHNA; CDR2 reads YSLEER. This CDR3 region has 13 residues. Trimming took off 0 bases at V and 4 bases at J, with 6 bases between the two ends. This CDR3 is CASSQERSYGYTF. CDR3 bases: TGCGCCAGCAGCCAAGAACGGAGCTATGGCTACACCTTC.

The chain combines TRBV24-1 with TRBJ2-3; D may match TRBD1 or TRBD2 (5 bases each). The V end lost 7 bases, the J end lost 2 bases, and 12 bases lay between the germline ends. Germline CDR1 reads KGHDR; CDR2 reads SFDVKD. The CDR3 covers 14 residues. The CDR3 reads CATSALGDTDTQYF. CDR3 in DNA: TGTGCCACCAGCGCCTTGGGGGACACAGATACGCAGTATTTT.